Detailed here is one T cell receptor beta chain. This sample was included in a study of blood T cell repertoires in COVID-19. Study context: Italy, Spain and the United States were the sources of the convalescent and acute COVID-19 samples. T cells, B-cell-depleted T cells, or PBMCs provided the cDNA or gDNA that served as material.

V dropped 2 bases and J dropped 6 bases, with 10 bases sitting between them. There are 13 residues in the CDR3. Germline V CDR1 and CDR2: SGHKS, YYEKEE (reference sequence). Profiling relied on immunoSEQ multiplex PCR, and the TCRdb table lists in-frame clones only, not all of them. The profile shows 100,000 to 150,000 clones, roughly 80% of them singletons. Sequencing was carried out using peripheral blood. This TCR was sampled from an elderly woman with acute or convalescent COVID-19. The chain joins TRBV5-5 to TRBJ2-3; TRBD1 is a possible D gene (5 bases). In DNA, the CDR3 is TGTGCCAGCAGCTTTGGGGCGGCGGATACGCAGTATTTT. This sequence encodes CASSFGAADTQYF. Variable domain in full (rest from reference TRBV5-5 and TRBJ2-3): DAGVTQSPTHLIKTRGQQVTLRCSPISGHKSVSWYQQVLGQGPQFIFQYYEKEERGRGNFPDRFSARQFPNYSSELNVNALLLGDSALYLCASSFGAADTQYFGPGTRLTVL.